This is a list of T cell receptor beta chains from one sample in a study of T cells after yellow fever vaccination. Each CDR3 protein gets one entry after TCRdb re-called the 5' RACE reads with MiXCR. The sample includes some 560,000 distinct CDR3 sequences, 15% to 20% of them seen just once. The starting material was PBMCs, obtained 15 days after the yellow fever booster vaccination. The receptor source for this set is a man aged 25-45 years who received the YFV17D yellow fever vaccine. Both conserved end residues are trimmed from each CDR3. The order of the fields is J gene, V gene, CDR3 protein.

J: TRBJ1-6
V: TRBV7-2
CDR3: ASSAGTYLGSPLH

J: TRBJ2-2
V: TRBV4-3
CDR3: ASSRGTDSTGELF

J: TRBJ2-3
V: TRBV6-5
CDR3: ASSYKRGPSSTDTQY

J: TRBJ1-2
V: TRBV7-9
CDR3: ASSLVGSGDYGYT

J: TRBJ1-2
V: TRBV7-8
CDR3: ASSPSGGDRSYT

J: TRBJ2-1
V: TRBV18
CDR3: ASSPSLAGLNEQF

J: TRBJ1-2
V: TRBV5-1
CDR3: ASSLDAPGRDGYT

J: TRBJ2-3
V: TRBV3-1
CDR3: ASSPGTSGVLRDTQY

J: TRBJ2-5
V: TRBV3-1
CDR3: ASSQAGSWRETQY

J: TRBJ2-1
V: TRBV6-5
CDR3: ASSYSMPRGYNEQF

J: TRBJ2-1
V: TRBV5-1
CDR3: ASSFVGSDEQF

J: TRBJ2-7
V: TRBV6-1
CDR3: ASSVTSGGYRNVDEQY

J: TRBJ2-7
V: TRBV29-1
CDR3: SVRGGLSYEQY

J: TRBJ1-4
V: TRBV7-2
CDR3: ASSKGEQSEKLF

J: TRBJ1-1
V: TRBV29-1
CDR3: SASLQGTEAF

J: TRBJ2-5
V: TRBV10-3
CDR3: AISESGVTLETQY

J: TRBJ2-1
V: TRBV9
CDR3: ASSVVGRVSYNEQF

J: TRBJ2-3
V: TRBV30
CDR3: AWTHEWGLSTDTQY

J: TRBJ2-5
V: TRBV7-2
CDR3: ASSNTSVQETQY

J: TRBJ2-3
V: TRBV6-1
CDR3: ASSPGGAGTDTQY

J: TRBJ2-5
V: TRBV20-1
CDR3: SAISGRALKTQY

J: TRBJ2-1
V: TRBV7-7
CDR3: ASSLDLAGGKSSYNEQF

J: TRBJ2-7
V: TRBV5-1
CDR3: ASSPLGTSGGYEQY

J: TRBJ2-6
V: TRBV5-1
CDR3: ASSFVGASGANVLT

J: TRBJ2-5
V: TRBV5-5
CDR3: ASSPGFPGGETQY

J: TRBJ2-5
V: TRBV15
CDR3: ATSTGGDSGETQY

J: TRBJ2-7
V: TRBV27
CDR3: ASSPYHASYEQY